Listed below are T cell receptor beta chains from one sample, sequenced in a study of cytomegalovirus exposure and HLA in healthy donors. Method: immunoSEQ multiplex PCR; TCRdb's copy keeps in-frame clones and lacks some. Of 150,000 to 200,000 clones listed, approximately 85% are singletons. The source material was PBMCs. The origin of the receptors is a man aged 18 to 29 in good health and CMV-seropositive. The CDR3 runs from the conserved cysteine through the conserved F or W. Each record gives: V gene, clone size, J gene, D gene, CDR3 DNA, CDR3 protein. D genes are given only for firm matches. The size entry is marked missing in some rows and otherwise reads once, few, many or a size class.

TRBV19,-,TRBJ2-7,TRBD1,TGTGCCAGTAGTAGTTCGGGACAGAACTACGAGCAGTACTTC,CASSSSGQNYEQYF
TRBV7-8,-,TRBJ2-4,-,TGTGCCAGCAGCTTAGGTGCCACGACAGCAAACATTCAGTACTTC,CASSLGATTANIQYF
TRBV27,-,TRBJ1-1,-,TGTGCCAGCAGTCCTCTTGGACAGTACACTGAAGCTTTCTTT,CASSPLGQYTEAFF
TRBV7-2,-,TRBJ2-6,-,TGTGCCAGCAGCTCTGGCCTCTCTGGGGCCAACGGCCTGACTTTC,CASSSGLSGANGLTF
TRBV6-1,-,TRBJ1-2,TRBD1,TGTGCCAGCAGTCTGCGGGACAGGGGGAGAGGCTACACCTTC,CASSLRDRGRGYTF
TRBV5-1,once,TRBJ2-1,TRBD1,TGCGCCAGCAGCTTGACCACAGGGGGCAGCTACAATGAGCAGTTCTTC,CASSLTTGGSYNEQFF
TRBV15,-,TRBJ2-7,TRBD2,TGTGCCACCAGCAGAGACACCGGACTAGCGAGCGAGCAGTACTTC,CATSRDTGLASEQYF
TRBV6-4,-,TRBJ2-3,TRBD2,TGTGCCAGCAGCTCAGCGGGGGGTACAGATACGCAGTATTTT,CASSSAGGTDTQYF
TRBV6-6,once,TRBJ1-2,TRBD1,TGTGCCAGCGGACAGGGTGGGGGCTACACCTTC,CASGQGGGYTF
TRBV4-3,-,TRBJ2-1,TRBD2,TGCGCCAGCAGCCAAGATACAGCGGGGGGGTCTGAGCAGTTCTTC,CASSQDTAGGSEQFF
TRBV7-2,few,TRBJ2-7,-,TGTGCCAGCAGCTCGCAGGACTACGAGCAGTACTTC,CASSSQDYEQYF